This TCR beta chain originates from a study of response to subunit inactivated influenza vaccine (dated by TCRdb to 2016 to 2019). With respect to the entire study: Deep quantitative T cell receptor repertoire profiling was used in the study to track responses to a trivalent subunit inactivated influenza vaccine. Paper-wide results and their limitations: The authors suggested that each seasonal influenza vaccination may recruit only a limited number of new T cells.

The receptor library was made with RT-PCR. Sequencing was carried out with an Illumina HiSeq 2500. The public reads were reanalyzed by TCRdb: fastp trimming at Q25, MiXCR alignment, in-frame beta chains only. Rows merge per CDR3 protein into single entries with the most common DNA and genes. This sample has 700,000 to 800,000 distinct CDR3 sequences in its table, and approximately 17% of those were observed once. Approximately 10% of the sample lies in the top ten. A remark on this clonotype: Its antigen is currently not known. Base qualities are not at hand, and no much larger clone is one base apart.

The germline ends are 10 bases apart after V is trimmed by 2 bases and J by 6 bases. Sequences MNHEY (CDR1) and SVGAGI (CDR2) are obtained from the germline V gene. The CDR3 spans 14 residues, from the cysteine through the phenylalanine. Only the CDR3 portion is preserved as DNA: 42 bases, with reading frame beginning at the first base. Sequencing used PBMCs from blood, obtained around 5 days after vaccination. Here the chain combines TRBV6-5 and TRBJ2-2; the D gene is perhaps TRBD2, from 6 matching bases. The source of this sequence is a man between 45 and 60 years old who received an inactivated influenza vaccine. Donor details come from another sample of the same person, matched by shared clones. The CDR3 protein sequence reads: CASSYTSFSGELFF. The DNA is TGTGCCAGCAGTTACACTAGCTTCTCCGGGGAGCTGTTTTTT.